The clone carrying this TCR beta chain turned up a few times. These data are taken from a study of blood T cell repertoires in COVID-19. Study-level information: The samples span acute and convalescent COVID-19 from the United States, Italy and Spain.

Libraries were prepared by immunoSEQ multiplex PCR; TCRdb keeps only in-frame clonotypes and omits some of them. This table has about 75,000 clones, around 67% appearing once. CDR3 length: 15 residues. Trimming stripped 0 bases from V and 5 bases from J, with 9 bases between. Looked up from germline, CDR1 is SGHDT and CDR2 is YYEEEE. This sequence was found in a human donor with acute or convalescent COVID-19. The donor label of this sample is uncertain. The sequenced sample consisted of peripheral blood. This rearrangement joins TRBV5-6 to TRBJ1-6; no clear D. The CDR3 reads CASSLERRDNSPLHF. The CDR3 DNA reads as TGTGCCAGCAGCTTGGAACGAAGAGATAATTCACCCCTCCACTTT.